The entry below gives a single T cell receptor beta chain sequence along with its context. V lost 5 bases, J lost 0 bases, and 3 bases stayed unmatched. The length of the CDR3 is 13 residues. Germline V gene sequence: CDR1 DFQATT, CDR2 SNEGSKA (reference sequence). MiXCR, applied by TCRdb to the RT-PCR reads, yields one record per CDR3 protein. The repertoire includes some 880,000 distinct CDR3 sequences, about a sixth of them detected once, and around 6% sits in the top ten. These data are taken from a study of patients and donors after allogeneic stem cell transplantation. The source of this sequence is a human donor who was either an allogeneic HSCT recipient or a stem cell or donor lymphocyte infusion donor (not recorded which). It is not recorded whose cells these are; they may come from a transplant donor. The sequenced sample was blood, either unsorted or a sorted T cell fraction (not recorded which). The chain carries TRBV20-1 and TRBJ2-7; 8 bases fit TRBD2. CDR3 protein: CSAQSGGSYEQYF. The CDR3 DNA reads as TGCAGTGCTCAGAGCGGGGGCTCCTACGAGCAGTACTTC.